These 14 T cell receptor beta chains were all obtained from the same sample, sequenced in a study of blood T cell repertoires in COVID-19. The table came from immunoSEQ multiplex PCR; TCRdb's copy has only in-frame clones and leaves some out. The sample yields over 200,000 clones, about 79% seen once. Specimen: peripheral blood. These receptors all come from a man aged 40-49 years who had recovered from COVID-19.

V is TRBV12-3 or TRBV12-4 and J is TRBJ2-3; D ambiguous. The V end was cut by 10 bases, the J end by 0 bases, with 5 bases between. CDR3 length: 11 amino acids. CDR3 residues: CATESTDTQYF. The CDR3 bases are TGTGCCACCGAGAGCACAGATACGCAGTATTTT.

V gene TRBV9 combines with J gene TRBJ2-7; TRBD1 might be the D (5 bases). This CDR3 has 17 amino acids. Germline loops: CDR1 SGDLS, CDR2 YYNGEE. V was shortened by 3 bases and J by 2 bases, with 21 bases between the two germline ends. The CDR3 region is CASSGVGVGGAAYEQYF. The CDR3 DNA follows: TGTGCCAGCAGCGGAGTAGGGGTTGGCGGAGCCGCCTACGAGCAGTACTTC. Based on the CDR3 plus reference TRBV9 and TRBJ2-7, the full variable domain is DSGVTQTPKHLITATGQRVTLRCSPRSGDLSVYWYQQSLDQGLQFLIQYYNGEERAKGNILERFSAQQFPDLHSELNLSSLELGDSALYFCASSGVGVGGAAYEQYFGPGTRLTVT.

The rearrangement joins TRBV11-2 to TRBJ2-5, with a tentative D call TRBD1 (6 bases). This CDR3 comprises 13 residues. Germline values: CDR1 SGHAT, CDR2 FQNNGV. V lost 5 bases to trimming and J lost 2 bases, with 9 bases between them. The CDR3 bases are TGTGCCAGCAGCCTTGGACAGCAAGAGACCCAGTACTTC. It yields the protein CASSLGQQETQYF. Supplemented by reference TRBV11-2 and TRBJ2-5, the full variable domain reads EAGVAQSPRYKIIEKRQSVAFWCNPISGHATLYWYQQILGQGPKLLIQFQNNGVVDDSQLPKDRFSAERLKGVDSTLKIQPAKLEDSAVYLCASSLGQQETQYFGPGTRLLVL.

The V gene is TRBV27, the J gene TRBJ2-6; D unclear. Germline assignment: CDR1 MNHEY and CDR2 SMNVEV (reference sequence). The CDR3 is 16 residues long. V was cut by 0 bases and J by 3 bases, with 9 bases left in between. CDR3 loop: CASSLSGSSGANVLTF. The CDR3 nucleotides read TGTGCCAGCAGTTTATCCGGTTCTAGTGGGGCCAACGTCCTGACTTTC.

V is TRBV4-3 and J is TRBJ2-7; 8 nucleotides agree with TRBD1. Unmatched junction bases numbered 4, after V lost 8 bases and J lost 4 bases. This CDR3 comprises 12 residues. Per germline, CDR1 LGHNA and CDR2 YSLEER. In DNA, the CDR3 is TGCGCCAGCGGACAGGGATCGTACGAGCAGTACTTC. This sequence encodes CASGQGSYEQYF.

V and J are TRBV11-3 and TRBJ2-1, with no clear D. The CDR3 is made up of 16 amino acids. Trimming left V 1 base short and J 2 bases short, with 12 bases between. Germline V gene sequence: CDR1 SGHNT, CDR2 YENEEA. The DNA of the CDR3 is TGTGCCAGCAGCTTAGCGCGGAGAACCCCCTACAATGAGCAGTTCTTC. Its translation is CASSLARRTPYNEQFF.

The chain couples TRBV2 to TRBJ1-5, with 7 bases identical to TRBD1. CDR3 length: 14 residues. Germline lookup yields CDR1 SNHLY and CDR2 FYNNEI. Germline trimming cut 6 bases from V and 0 bases from J; bases unmatched to any gene: 2. The CDR3 loop is CASRWTGSNQPQHF. The CDR3 bases are TGTGCCAGCAGATGGACAGGTAGCAATCAGCCCCAGCATTTT. Full variable domain (rest looked up from reference TRBV2 and TRBJ1-5): EPEVTQTPSHQVTQMGQEVILRCVPISNHLYFYWYRQILGQKVEFLVSFYNNEISEKSEIFDDQFSVERPDGSNFTLKIRSTKLEDSAMYFCASRWTGSNQPQHFGDGTRLSIL.

The V and J genes are TRBV29-1 and TRBJ2-7; D is unresolved. The CDR3 totals 13 residues. Germline V gene sequence: CDR1 SQVTM, CDR2 ANQGSEA. The V and J ends lost 5 bases and 2 bases respectively, with 13 bases between them. CDR3: CSVPAENTYEQYF. In nucleotides, the CDR3 is TGCAGCGTTCCCGCGGAAAATACCTACGAGCAGTACTTC.

This chain joins TRBV4-3 and TRBJ2-7; 11 nucleotides align to TRBD1. Trimming at V came to 4 bases and at J to 5 bases, leaving 7 bases not matched to a gene. CDR3 length equals 15 residues. Germline CDR1 reads LGHNA; CDR2 reads YSLEER. CDR3 in amino acids: CASSLGTGGRDEQYF. The CDR3 DNA sequence: TGCGCCAGCAGCCTAGGGACAGGGGGTAGAGACGAGCAGTACTTC.

This clone was detected a few times. The sample has other DNA sequences that encode this CDR3 too. This CDR3 is CASSTGTYNSPLHF. For the CDR3, the DNA is TGTGCCAGCTCAACGGGAACTTATAATTCACCCCTCCACTTT. The chain joins TRBV19 to TRBJ1-6; D uncertain. Germline V gene lookup returns CDR1 LNHDA and CDR2 SQIVND (reference sequence). CDR3 length: 14 residues. Trimming stripped 9 bases from V and 4 bases from J, with 13 bases between.

The rearrangement joins TRBV13 to TRBJ2-3; 7 bases are shared with TRBD1. Per germline, CDR1 PRHDT and CDR2 FYEKMQ (reference sequence). The CDR3 runs 15 residues. Trimming at V came to 5 bases and at J to 1 base, leaving 6 bases not matched to a gene. The CDR3 DNA reads TGTGCCAGCAGCGCCAGGGGGATTGGCACAGATACGCAGTATTTT. Translated, it gives CASSARGIGTDTQYF.

The chain links TRBV5-5 to TRBJ1-1; D gene ambiguous. The V and J ends lost 4 bases and 4 bases respectively, with 11 bases between them. Germline lookup yields CDR1 SGHKS and CDR2 YYEKEE (reference sequence). There are 13 residues in the CDR3. CDR3 loop: CASSSLVVTEAFF. CDR3 in DNA: TGTGCCAGCAGCAGCTTGGTTGTCACTGAAGCTTTCTTT.

CDR3 nucleotides: TGTGCCAGCAGCCCCTACTCGAGACTAGCGGGGATGAATGAGCAGTTCTTC. Amino acids: CASSPYSRLAGMNEQFF. The V call is TRBV7-8, the J call TRBJ2-1; 11 bases align to TRBD2. CDR3 length equals 17 residues. The germline V gene encodes CDR1 SGHVS and CDR2 FQNEAQ. V trimming: 5 bases; J trimming: 7 bases; junction bases outside the gene matches: 13.

This clone was seen once. This chain uses TRBV4-3 with TRBJ2-7; D gene ambiguous. The CDR3 consists of 13 residues. The germline V and J ends were trimmed by 2 bases and 4 bases, with 9 bases remaining between them. The germline CDR1 and CDR2 sequences are LGHNA and YSLEER. The DNA of the CDR3 is TGCGCCAGCAGCCAATTACTAAGGTACGAGCAGTACTTC. Translating gives CASSQLLRYEQYF.